This TCR beta chain originates from a study of blood T cell repertoires in COVID-19. The assay was immunoSEQ multiplex PCR, and TCRdb's table has in-frame clones only and misses some. The sample yields 100,000 or so clones, 80% seen once. The V gene's germline CDR1 is MNHEY and CDR2 SVGAGI. The ends were cut back, 6 bases at V and 0 bases at J, with 11 bases in the middle. CDR3 length: 14 residues. The receptor comes from a woman in her 70s with acute or convalescent COVID-19. The sequencing input was peripheral blood. The V call is TRBV6-5, the J call TRBJ1-1; D gene ambiguous. DNA for the CDR3: TGTGCCAGCAGAGTAATCGGGTTGAACACTGAAGCTTTCTTT. Its translation: CASRVIGLNTEAFF.